The following is a T cell receptor (beta chain) sequence with its context. This clonotype was counted only a few times. Its binding antigen is unknown. Per-base quality was not reported, and no clone a single base away is much larger than it. CDR1 and CDR2, looked up from the germline V gene (reference sequence), are SEHNR and FQNEAQ. The CDR3 starts with the cysteine, ends with the phenylalanine, and has 14 residues. Of all the DNA, just the CDR3 is kept, 42 bases in frame from base 1. For this chain, trimming is 5 bases at the V end and 8 bases at the J end, and the number of junction bases without a gene match is 8. TCR cDNA was made using 5'RACE template switching, a step that added a universal primer site and unique molecular identifiers. Priming of cDNA synthesis was performed from both the TCR alpha and TCR beta constant segments. Library amplification used two PCR steps, and the second PCR step added sample barcodes and sequencing adapters. Libraries were sequenced on Illumina HiSeq 2500 (2x100 bp) or NovaSeq (2x150 bp). The authors' pipeline ran thus. Demultiplexing of reads and collapsing into UMI consensus sequences were performed with MIGEC, and V(D)J alignment was carried out with MiXCR. Clonotypes responding to the vaccine were identified with edgeR on replicate PBMC samples, with the criteria of FDR below 0.01 and a log2 fold change above 5 up to day 15. CD4 or CD8 identity was assigned to each bulk clonotype according to whether the clonotype was present at higher abundance in the sequenced CD4 repertoire or the sequenced CD8 repertoire. The raw public reads went through TCRdb reprocessing: fastp at Q25, MiXCR clone calling, in-frame beta chains kept. Rows are unified per CDR3 protein, each entry keeping the most common DNA and genes. It is TCRdb's table, rather than the study itself, that gives the V and J calls and clone size. The sample table records about 160,000 distinct CDR3 sequences; almost 7% of these occur just once. The top ten constitute approximately 2.4% of the sample.

The treatment or condition label corresponds to: live attenuated yellow fever vaccine strain. PBMCs were isolated from peripheral blood using a standard Ficoll-Paque protocol. Dynabeads CD4 and CD8 positive selection kits were used to isolate the CD4 and CD8 T-cell fractions. TriZol was used to extract RNA from bulk PBMCs, CD4 and CD8 fractions, and dextramer-positive and dextramer-negative fractions. The data are from a study of T cells after yellow fever vaccination (dated 2019 in TCRdb). For the wider study: Libraries from fractions with low cell numbers were prepared with the SMART-Seq v4 Ultra Low Input RNA kit. To follow T-cell clones before and after primary and booster YFV17D yellow fever vaccination, bulk TCR alpha and beta repertoires were sequenced over time. Two healthy male donors, one aged 18 to 30 and one aged 30 to 39 years, were included in the cohort. Bulk PBMC replicates and cell subsets were isolated from blood drawn at multiple timepoints before and after both primary and secondary immunization. Study-level results and caveats: The secondary T-cell response was found to be weaker but faster than the primary response, with a peak reached on day 5 rather than on day 15. After the booster, most clones that had expanded after primary vaccination were detected again (roughly 95% of CD4 and 88% of CD8), suggesting broad maintenance of memory. Because only a couple of donors were included in the study, the extent to which the findings can be generalized is limited. A small share of clonotypes occurred in both CD4 and CD8 compartments, likely arising from convergent recombination. Because abundant contaminating clonotypes from the bulk population could be contained in FACS-sorted repertoires, computational filtering was required.

The source is a man aged 18 to 30 who received the YFV17D yellow fever vaccine. The sequencing used CD4+ T cells sorted from PBMCs, collected less than 6 days after the first yellow fever vaccination. The chain couples TRBV7-9 to TRBJ1-4; 7 bases in between match TRBD1. The base sequence is TGTGCCAGCAGCCCAAATACAGGGGCGGAAAAACTGTTTTTT. Translated, this is CASSPNTGAEKLFF.